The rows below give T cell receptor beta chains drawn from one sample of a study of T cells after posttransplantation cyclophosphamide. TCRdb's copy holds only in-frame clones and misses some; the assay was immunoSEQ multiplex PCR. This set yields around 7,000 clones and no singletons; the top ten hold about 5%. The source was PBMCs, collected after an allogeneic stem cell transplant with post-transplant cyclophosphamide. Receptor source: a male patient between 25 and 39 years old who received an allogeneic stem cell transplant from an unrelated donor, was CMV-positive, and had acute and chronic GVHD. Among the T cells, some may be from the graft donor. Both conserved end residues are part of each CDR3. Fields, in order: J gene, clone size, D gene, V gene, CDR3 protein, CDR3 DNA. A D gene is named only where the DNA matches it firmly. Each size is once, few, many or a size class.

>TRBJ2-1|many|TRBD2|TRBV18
CASSIERGANEQFF
TGTGCCAGCTCAATTGAGCGGGGGGCTAACGAGCAGTTCTTC
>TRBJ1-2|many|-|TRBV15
CATSREEGDGYTF
TGTGCCACCAGCAGAGAAGAAGGAGACGGCTACACCTTC
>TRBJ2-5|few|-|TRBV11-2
CASSLGAIDWDSEETQYF
TGTGCCAGCAGCTTAGGCGCGATTGACTGGGACTCTGAAGAGACCCAGTACTTC
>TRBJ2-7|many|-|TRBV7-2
CASSLDYLTSYEQYF
TGTGCCAGCAGCTTAGACTATCTCACCTCCTACGAGCAGTACTTC
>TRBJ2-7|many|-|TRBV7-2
CASSLAAGRGHEQYF
TGTGCCAGCAGCTTAGCGGCCGGCAGGGGCCACGAGCAGTACTTC
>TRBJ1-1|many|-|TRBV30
CAWRRWAGALNTEAFF
TGTGCCTGGCGTCGGTGGGCAGGGGCCTTGAACACTGAAGCTTTCTTT
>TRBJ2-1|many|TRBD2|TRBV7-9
CASSLGTSGGVLFF
TGTGCCAGCAGCTTGGGGACTAGCGGCGGGGTACTGTTCTTC
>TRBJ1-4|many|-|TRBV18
CASSPLVGLNEKLFF
TGTGCCAGCTCACCACTGGTAGGACTTAATGAAAAACTGTTTTTT
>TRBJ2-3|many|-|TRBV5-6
CASSWRSTDTQYF
TGTGCCAGCAGCTGGAGGAGCACAGATACGCAGTATTTT
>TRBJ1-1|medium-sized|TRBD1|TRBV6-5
CASSYDRVNTEAFF
TGTGCCAGCAGTTACGACAGGGTGAACACTGAAGCTTTCTTT
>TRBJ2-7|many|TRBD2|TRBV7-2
CASSSPGTSGVSRSYEQYF
TGTGCCAGCAGTTCTCCCGGGACTAGCGGGGTTTCAAGGTCCTACGAGCAGTACTTC
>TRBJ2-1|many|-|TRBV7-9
CASSFLQGIAYNEQFF
TGTGCCAGCAGCTTCCTCCAGGGGATCGCCTACAATGAGCAGTTCTTC
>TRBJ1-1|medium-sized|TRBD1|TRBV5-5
CASSFFRTGGGTEAFF
TGTGCCAGCAGCTTTTTCCGAACAGGGGGTGGCACTGAAGCTTTCTTT
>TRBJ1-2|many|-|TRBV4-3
CASSVDWTPYGYTF
TGCGCCAGCAGTGTGGATTGGACACCCTATGGCTACACCTTC
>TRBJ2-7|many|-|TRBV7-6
CASSLTTNYEQYF
TGTGCCAGCAGCTTAACTACAAACTACGAGCAGTACTTC
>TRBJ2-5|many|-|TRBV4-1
CASSQAFETQYF
TGCGCCAGCAGCCAAGCATTTGAGACCCAGTACTTC
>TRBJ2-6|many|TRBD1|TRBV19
CASSIALTGAGANVLTF
TGTGCCAGTAGTATAGCCCTGACAGGGGCTGGGGCCAACGTCCTGACTTTC
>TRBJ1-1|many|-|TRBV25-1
CASSPYQQGVNTEAFF
TGTGCCAGCAGTCCATACCAGCAGGGCGTGAACACTGAAGCTTTCTTT
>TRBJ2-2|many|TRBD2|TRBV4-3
CASSYHQGLLTNTGELFF
TGCGCCAGCAGTTATCACCAGGGACTACTGACGAACACCGGGGAGCTGTTTTTT
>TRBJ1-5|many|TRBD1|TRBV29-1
CSVGTGGSFDQPQHF
TGCAGCGTTGGGACAGGGGGTAGTTTCGATCAGCCCCAGCATTTT
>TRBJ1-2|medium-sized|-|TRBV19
CAIPGHLPGNYGYTF
TGTGCCATTCCGGGACATCTCCCGGGGAACTATGGCTACACCTTC
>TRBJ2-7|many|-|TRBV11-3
CASSLHQGSYEQYF
TGTGCCAGCAGCTTACACCAGGGATCCTACGAGCAGTACTTC
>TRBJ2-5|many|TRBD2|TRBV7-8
CASSSDVGLAGGETQYF
TGTGCCAGCAGCTCAGATGTGGGACTAGCGGGAGGAGAGACCCAGTACTTC
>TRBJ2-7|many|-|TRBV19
CASRDPGRGTYEQYF
TGTGCCAGTAGAGACCCGGGACGGGGGACCTACGAGCAGTACTTC
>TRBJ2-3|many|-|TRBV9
CASSVQGSWTDTQYF
TGTGCCAGCAGCGTACAGGGATCGTGGACAGATACGCAGTATTTT
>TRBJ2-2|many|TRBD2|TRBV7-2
CASTPVPRGETGELFF
TGTGCCAGCACCCCTGTCCCTCGGGGGGAGACCGGGGAGCTGTTTTTT
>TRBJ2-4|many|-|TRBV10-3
CAISDVSKNIQYF
TGTGCCATCAGTGACGTTTCCAAAAACATTCAGTACTTC
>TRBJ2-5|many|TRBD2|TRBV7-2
CASTHLDGLAGGPVETQYF
TGTGCCAGCACCCACCTGGATGGACTAGCGGGGGGGCCGGTAGAGACCCAGTACTTC
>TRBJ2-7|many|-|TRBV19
CASMDSTYEQYF
TGTGCCAGTATGGACAGTACCTACGAGCAGTACTTC
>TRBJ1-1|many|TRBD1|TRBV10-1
CASSLDRVEAFF
TGCGCCAGCAGCCTGGACAGGGTTGAAGCTTTCTTT
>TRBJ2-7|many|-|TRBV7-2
CASSLAGTPYEQYF
TGTGCCAGCAGCTTAGCTGGGACTCCCTACGAGCAGTACTTC
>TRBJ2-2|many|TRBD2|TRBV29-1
CSVVGGDLNTGELFF
TGCAGCGTTGTGGGGGGGGACTTAAACACCGGGGAGCTGTTTTTT
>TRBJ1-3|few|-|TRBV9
CASSVMGRKSGNTIYF
TGTGCCAGCAGCGTAATGGGCAGGAAAAGCGGAAACACCATATATTTT
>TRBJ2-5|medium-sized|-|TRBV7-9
CASSTGLGGTEVKETQYF
TGTGCCAGCAGCACCGGGCTGGGCGGAACGGAGGTGAAAGAGACCCAGTACTTC
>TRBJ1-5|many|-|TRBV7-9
CAVQENSGTQPQHF
TGTGCCGTACAGGAAAATAGCGGCACTCAGCCCCAGCATTTT
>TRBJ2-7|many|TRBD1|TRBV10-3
CAISAPGQGSYEQYF
TGTGCCATCAGTGCCCCGGGACAGGGTAGCTACGAGCAGTACTTC
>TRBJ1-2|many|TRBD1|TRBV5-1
CASSLEDRAGSGYTF
TGCGCCAGCAGCTTGGAAGACAGGGCGGGGAGTGGCTACACCTTC
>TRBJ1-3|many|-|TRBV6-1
CASSVHSLASGNTIYF
TGTGCCAGCAGTGTACACAGTCTCGCCTCTGGAAACACCATATATTTT
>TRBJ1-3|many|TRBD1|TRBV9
CASSLGDSSGNTIYF
TGTGCCAGCAGCTTGGGGGACAGCTCTGGAAACACCATATATTTT
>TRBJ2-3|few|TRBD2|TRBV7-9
CASSLWSGNTDTQYF
TGTGCCAGCAGCCTATGGAGCGGGAACACAGATACGCAGTATTTT
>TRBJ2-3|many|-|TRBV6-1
CASSEVGRVTDTQYF
TGTGCCAGCAGCGAAGTCGGCAGGGTTACAGATACGCAGTATTTT
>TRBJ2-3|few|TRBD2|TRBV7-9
CASSLGLAGALSTQYF
TGTGCCAGCAGCTTAGGACTAGCGGGGGCTCTATCTACGCAGTATTTT
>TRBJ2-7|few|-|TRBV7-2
CASSLASRSYEQYF
TGTGCCAGCAGCTTAGCTTCGCGGAGTTACGAGCAGTACTTC
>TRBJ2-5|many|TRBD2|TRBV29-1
CSAYLGLAGAVQETQYF
TGCAGCGCCTACCTTGGACTAGCGGGAGCGGTCCAAGAGACCCAGTACTTC
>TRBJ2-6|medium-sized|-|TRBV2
CAGLTVSGANVLTF
TGTGCCGGCTTAACAGTCTCTGGGGCCAACGTCCTGACTTTC
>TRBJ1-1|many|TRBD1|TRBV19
CASSIGQGNTEAFF
TGTGCCAGTAGTATCGGACAGGGGAACACTGAAGCTTTCTTT
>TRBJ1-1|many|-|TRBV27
CASSNQGTAEAFF
TGTGCCAGCAGTAATCAGGGTACCGCTGAAGCTTTCTTT
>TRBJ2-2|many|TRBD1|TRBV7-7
CASSLADPGGADTGELFF
TGTGCTAGCAGCTTAGCGGACCCAGGGGGCGCGGACACCGGGGAGCTGTTTTTT
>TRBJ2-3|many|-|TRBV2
CASRGGGGTQYF
TGTGCCAGCAGGGGAGGTGGGGGTACGCAGTATTTT
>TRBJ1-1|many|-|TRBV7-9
CASSPTGYDEAFF
TGTGCCAGCAGCCCCACCGGGTATGATGAAGCTTTCTTT
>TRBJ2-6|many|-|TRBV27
CASSPPPGSSGANVLTF
TGTGCCAGCAGTCCCCCTCCCGGGAGCTCTGGGGCCAACGTCCTGACTTTC
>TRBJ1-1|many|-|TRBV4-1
CASSQEQGNTEAFF
TGCGCCAGCAGCCAAGAACAGGGGAACACTGAAGCTTTCTTT
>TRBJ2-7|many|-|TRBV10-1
CASSREFSYEQYF
TGCGCCAGCAGTCGGGAGTTCTCCTACGAGCAGTACTTC